This T cell receptor (beta chain) appears in the sequencing data of a study of shared clonotypes between healthy human individuals. Germline values: CDR1 LGHNA, CDR2 YSLEER. The CDR3 is 15 amino acids. The ends were cut back, 0 bases at V and 7 bases at J, with 16 bases in the middle. Measured with immunoSEQ multiplex PCR; TCRdb has only the in-frame clones, and not every one. The sample carries 2 million or so clones, 90% to 95% recorded once. Adult Caucasians living in Nashville, Tennessee made up all of the donors. This clone was counted a single time. The source is a man aged 18 to 30 in good health. The V call is TRBV4-3, the J call TRBJ2-7, with D perhaps given as TRBD1 or TRBD2 (5 bases each). The sequencing sample was made of naive CD4+ T cells sorted from blood. Subset specified: CD45RA+ positively selected. The CDR3 sequence is CASSQEWARGREQYF. As DNA, the CDR3 is TGCGCCAGCAGCCAAGAATGGGCCCGGGGACGGGAGCAGTACTTC.